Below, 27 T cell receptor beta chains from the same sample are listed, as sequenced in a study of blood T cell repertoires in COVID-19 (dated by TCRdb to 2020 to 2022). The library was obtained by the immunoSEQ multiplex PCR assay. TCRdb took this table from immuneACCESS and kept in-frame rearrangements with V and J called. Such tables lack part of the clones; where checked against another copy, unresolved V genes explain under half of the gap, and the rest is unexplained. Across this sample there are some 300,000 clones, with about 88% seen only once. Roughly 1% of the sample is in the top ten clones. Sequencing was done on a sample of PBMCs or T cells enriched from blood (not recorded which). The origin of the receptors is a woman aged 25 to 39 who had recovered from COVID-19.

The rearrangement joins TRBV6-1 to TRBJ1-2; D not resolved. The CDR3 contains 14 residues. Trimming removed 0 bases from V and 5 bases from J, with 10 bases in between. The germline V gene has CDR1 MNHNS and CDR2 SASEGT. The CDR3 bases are TGTGCCAGCAGTGAAGCGCCTCAGGTGTATGGCTACACCTTC. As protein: CASSEAPQVYGYTF.

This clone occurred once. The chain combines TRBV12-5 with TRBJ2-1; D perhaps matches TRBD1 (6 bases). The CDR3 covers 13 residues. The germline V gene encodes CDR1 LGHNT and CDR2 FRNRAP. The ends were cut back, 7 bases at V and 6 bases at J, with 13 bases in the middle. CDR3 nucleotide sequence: TGTGCTAGTGACTTGGACAGCATCAATGAGCAGTTCTTC. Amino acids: CASDLDSINEQFF. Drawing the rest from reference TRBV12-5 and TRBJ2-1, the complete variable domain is DARVTQTPRHKVTEMGQEVTMRCQPILGHNTVFWYRQTMMQGLELLAYFRNRAPLDDSGMPKDRFSAEMPDATLATLKIQPSEPRDSAVYFCASDLDSINEQFFGPGTRLTVL.

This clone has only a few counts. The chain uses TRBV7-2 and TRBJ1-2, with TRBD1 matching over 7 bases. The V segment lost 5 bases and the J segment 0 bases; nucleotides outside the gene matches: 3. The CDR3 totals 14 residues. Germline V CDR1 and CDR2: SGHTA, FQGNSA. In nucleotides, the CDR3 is TGTGCCAGCAGCCCGGACAGGACTAACTATGGCTACACCTTC. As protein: CASSPDRTNYGYTF.

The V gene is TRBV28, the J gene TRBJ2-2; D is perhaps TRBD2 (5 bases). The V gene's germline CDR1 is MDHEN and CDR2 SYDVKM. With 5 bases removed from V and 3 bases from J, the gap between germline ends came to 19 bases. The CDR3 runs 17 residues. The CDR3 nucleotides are TGTGCCAGCAGTCCTACTACCGAGGGTTGGTACACCGGGGAGCTGTTTTTT. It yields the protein CASSPTTEGWYTGELFF.

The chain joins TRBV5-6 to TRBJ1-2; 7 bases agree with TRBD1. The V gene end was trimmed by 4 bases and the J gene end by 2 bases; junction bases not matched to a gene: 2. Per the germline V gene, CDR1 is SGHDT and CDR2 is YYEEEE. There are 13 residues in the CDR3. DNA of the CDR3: TGTGCCAGCAGCGCGACAGGGAACTATGGCTACACCTTC. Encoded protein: CASSATGNYGYTF.

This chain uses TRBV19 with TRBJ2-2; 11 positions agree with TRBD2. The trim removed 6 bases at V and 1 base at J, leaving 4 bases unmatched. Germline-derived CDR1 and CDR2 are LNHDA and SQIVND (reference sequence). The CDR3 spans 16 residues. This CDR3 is CASSLLAGGNTGELFF. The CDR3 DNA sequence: TGTGCCAGTAGCCTCCTAGCGGGGGGGAACACCGGGGAGCTGTTTTTT.

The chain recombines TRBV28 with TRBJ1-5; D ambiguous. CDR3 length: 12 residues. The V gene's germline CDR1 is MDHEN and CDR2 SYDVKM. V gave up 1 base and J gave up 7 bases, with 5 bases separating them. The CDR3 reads CASSLLEQPQHF. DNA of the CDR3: TGTGCCAGCAGTTTATTGGAGCAGCCCCAGCATTTT. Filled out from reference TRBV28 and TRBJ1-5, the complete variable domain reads DVKVTQSSRYLVKRTGEKVFLECVQDMDHENMFWYRQDPGLGLRLIYFSYDVKMKEKGDIPEGYSVSREKKERFSLILESASTNQTSMYLCASSLLEQPQHFGDGTRLSIL.

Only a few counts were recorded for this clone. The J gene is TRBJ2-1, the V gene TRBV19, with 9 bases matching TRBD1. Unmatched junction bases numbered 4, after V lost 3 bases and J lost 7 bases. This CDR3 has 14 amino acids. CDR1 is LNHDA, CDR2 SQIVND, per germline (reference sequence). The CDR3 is CASSIAGTGNEQFF. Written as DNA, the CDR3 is TGTGCCAGTAGTATCGCCGGGACAGGGAATGAGCAGTTCTTC.

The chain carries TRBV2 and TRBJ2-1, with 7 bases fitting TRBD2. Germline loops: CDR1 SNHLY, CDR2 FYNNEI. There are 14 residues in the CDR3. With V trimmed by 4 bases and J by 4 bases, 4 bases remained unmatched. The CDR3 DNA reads TGTGCCAGCAGTGCTGGGAGGGGTTACAATGAGCAGTTCTTC. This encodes CASSAGRGYNEQFF.

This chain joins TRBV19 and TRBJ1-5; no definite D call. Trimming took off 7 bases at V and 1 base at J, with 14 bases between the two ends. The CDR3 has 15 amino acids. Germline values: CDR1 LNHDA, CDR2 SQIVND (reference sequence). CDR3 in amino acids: CASKRGRTSNQPQHF. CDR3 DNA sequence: TGTGCCAGTAAACGGGGTCGGACGAGCAATCAGCCCCAGCATTTT.

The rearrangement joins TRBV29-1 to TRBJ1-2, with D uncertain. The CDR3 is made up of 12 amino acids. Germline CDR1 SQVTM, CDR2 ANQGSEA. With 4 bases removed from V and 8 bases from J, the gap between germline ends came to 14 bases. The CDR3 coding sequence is TGCAGCGTTGCGGCGGGGTTTGGGGGCTACACCTTC. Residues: CSVAAGFGGYTF.

The CDR3 loop is CASSGLRGSYEQYF. The CDR3 DNA follows: TGTGCCAGCAGTGGCCTCAGGGGCTCCTACGAGCAGTACTTC. The gene calls are TRBV2 and TRBJ2-7; perhaps TRBD1 as D (6 bases). The germline V gene has CDR1 SNHLY and CDR2 FYNNEI. Trimming took off 4 bases at V and 0 bases at J, with 10 bases between the two ends. The CDR3 runs to 14 residues.

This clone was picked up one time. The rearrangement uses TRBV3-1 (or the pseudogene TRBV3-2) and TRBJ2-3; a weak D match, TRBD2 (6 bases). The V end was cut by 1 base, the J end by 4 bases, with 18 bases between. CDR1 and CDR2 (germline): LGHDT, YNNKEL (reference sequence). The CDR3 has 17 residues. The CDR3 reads CASSQAGRGGIADTQYF. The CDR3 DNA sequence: TGTGCCAGCAGCCAAGCGGGCCGGGGAGGTATCGCAGATACGCAGTATTTT.

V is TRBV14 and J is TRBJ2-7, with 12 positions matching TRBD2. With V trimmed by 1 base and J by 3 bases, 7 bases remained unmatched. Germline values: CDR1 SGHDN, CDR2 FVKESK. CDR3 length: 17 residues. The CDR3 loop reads CASSQGASGGAGYEQYF. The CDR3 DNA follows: TGTGCCAGCAGCCAAGGAGCTAGCGGGGGGGCCGGCTACGAGCAGTACTTC.

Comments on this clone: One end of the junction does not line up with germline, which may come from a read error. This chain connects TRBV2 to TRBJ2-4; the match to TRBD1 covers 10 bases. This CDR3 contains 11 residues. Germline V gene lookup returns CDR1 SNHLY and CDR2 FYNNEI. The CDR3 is CASSNTGTGVF. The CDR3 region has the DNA TGTGCCAGCAGTAATACCGGGACAGGGGTCTTC.

The DNA for the CDR3 is TGTGCCAGTAGGATTACCGGGACAGAGTACAATGAGCAGTTCTTC. It yields the protein CASRITGTEYNEQFF. The J gene is TRBJ2-1, the V gene TRBV19; 7 positions agree with TRBD1. V trimming: 6 bases; J trimming: 4 bases; junction bases outside the gene matches: 9. Germline CDR1 and CDR2: LNHDA and SQIVND (reference sequence). The CDR3 consists of 15 residues.

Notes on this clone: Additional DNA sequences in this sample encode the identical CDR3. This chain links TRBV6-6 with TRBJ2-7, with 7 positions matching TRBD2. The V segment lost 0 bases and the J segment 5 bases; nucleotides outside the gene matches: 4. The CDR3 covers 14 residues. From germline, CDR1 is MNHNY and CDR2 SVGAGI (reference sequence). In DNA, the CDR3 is TGTGCCAGCAGTTACTCCTCCGGGGGGAACGAGCAGTACTTC. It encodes CASSYSSGGNEQYF.

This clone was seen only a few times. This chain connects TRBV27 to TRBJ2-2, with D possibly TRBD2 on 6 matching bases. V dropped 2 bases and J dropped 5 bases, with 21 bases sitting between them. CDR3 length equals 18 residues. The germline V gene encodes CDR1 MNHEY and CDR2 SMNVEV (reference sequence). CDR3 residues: CASSLKPYGGSATGELFF. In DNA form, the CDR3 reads TGTGCCAGCAGTTTAAAGCCGTATGGGGGGAGCGCTACCGGGGAGCTGTTTTTT.

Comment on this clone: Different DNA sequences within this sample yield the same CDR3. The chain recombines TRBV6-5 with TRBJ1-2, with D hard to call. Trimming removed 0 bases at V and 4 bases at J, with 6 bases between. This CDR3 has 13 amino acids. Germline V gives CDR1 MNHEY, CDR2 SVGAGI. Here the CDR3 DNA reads TGTGCCAGCAGTTACTCGGCAGGCTATGGCTACACCTTC. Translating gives CASSYSAGYGYTF.

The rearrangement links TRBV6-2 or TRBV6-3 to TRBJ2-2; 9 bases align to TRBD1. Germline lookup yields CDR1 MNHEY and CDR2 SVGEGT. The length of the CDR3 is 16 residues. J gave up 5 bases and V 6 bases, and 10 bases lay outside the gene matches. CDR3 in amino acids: CASSQRTGEFTGELFF. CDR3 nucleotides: TGTGCCAGCAGCCAACGGACAGGGGAATTTACCGGGGAGCTGTTTTTT.

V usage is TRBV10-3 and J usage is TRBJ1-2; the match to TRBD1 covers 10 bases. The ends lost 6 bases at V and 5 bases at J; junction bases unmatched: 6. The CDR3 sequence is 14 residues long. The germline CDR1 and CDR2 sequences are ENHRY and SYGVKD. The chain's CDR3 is CAIRETGGAYGYTF. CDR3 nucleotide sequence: TGTGCCATCAGGGAGACAGGGGGCGCGTATGGCTACACCTTC.

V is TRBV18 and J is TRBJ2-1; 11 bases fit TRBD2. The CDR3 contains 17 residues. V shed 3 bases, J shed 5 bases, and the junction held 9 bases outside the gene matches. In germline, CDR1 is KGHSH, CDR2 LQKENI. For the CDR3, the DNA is TGTGCCAGCTCACCCACCTCTTCTAGCGGGGGGAACAATGAGCAGTTCTTC. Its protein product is CASSPTSSSGGNNEQFF. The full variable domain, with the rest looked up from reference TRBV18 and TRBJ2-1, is NAGVMQNPRHLVRRRGQEARLRCSPMKGHSHVYWYRQLPEEGLKFMVYLQKENIIDESGMPKERFSAEFPKEGPSILRIQQVVRGDSAAYFCASSPTSSSGGNNEQFFGPGTRLTVL.

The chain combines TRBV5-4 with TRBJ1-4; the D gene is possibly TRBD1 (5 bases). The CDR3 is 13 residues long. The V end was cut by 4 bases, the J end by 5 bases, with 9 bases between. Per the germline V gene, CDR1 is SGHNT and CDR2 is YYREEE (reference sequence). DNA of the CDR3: TGTGCCAGCAGCGGCCGGGGGAATGAAAAACTGTTTTTT. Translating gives CASSGRGNEKLFF.

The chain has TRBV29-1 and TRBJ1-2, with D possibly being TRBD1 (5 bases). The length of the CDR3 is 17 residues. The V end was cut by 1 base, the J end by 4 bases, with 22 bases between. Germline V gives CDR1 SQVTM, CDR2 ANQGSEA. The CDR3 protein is CSVEGHRSGGLRYGYTF. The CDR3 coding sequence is TGCAGCGTTGAAGGTCACAGGTCAGGCGGCCTTCGCTATGGCTACACCTTC.

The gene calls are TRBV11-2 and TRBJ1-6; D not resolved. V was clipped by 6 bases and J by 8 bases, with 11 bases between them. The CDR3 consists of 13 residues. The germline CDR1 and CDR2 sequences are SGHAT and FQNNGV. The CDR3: CASRPGEYSPLHF. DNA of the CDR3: TGTGCCAGCAGGCCCGGGGAATATTCACCCCTCCACTTT.

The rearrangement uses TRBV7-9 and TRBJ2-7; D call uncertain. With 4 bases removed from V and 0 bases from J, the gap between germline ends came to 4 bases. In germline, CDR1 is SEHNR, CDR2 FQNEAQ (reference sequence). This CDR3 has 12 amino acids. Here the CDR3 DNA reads TGTGCCAGCAGCTCCAGCTCCTACGAGCAGTACTTC. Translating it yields CASSSSSYEQYF. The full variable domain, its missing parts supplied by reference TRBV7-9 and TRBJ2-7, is DTGVSQNPRHKITKRGQNVTFRCDPISEHNRLYWYRQTLGQGPEFLTYFQNEAQLEKSRLLSDRFSAERPKGSFSTLEIQRTEQGDSAMYLCASSSSSYEQYFGPGTRLTVT.

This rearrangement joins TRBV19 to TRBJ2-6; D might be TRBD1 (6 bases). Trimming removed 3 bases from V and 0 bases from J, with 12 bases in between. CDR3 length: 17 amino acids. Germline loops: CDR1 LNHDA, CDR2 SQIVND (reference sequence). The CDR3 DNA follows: TGTGCCAGTAGTATTAGGGGGAGAGACTCTGGGGCCAACGTCCTGACTTTC. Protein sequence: CASSIRGRDSGANVLTF.